Listed below are T cell receptor beta chains from one sample, sequenced in a study of graft-versus-host responses after intestinal transplantation. Their recognized antigens are unknown. Sequencing was performed with immunoSEQ multiplex PCR; in TCRdb, only in-frame clones are kept and a portion is missing. The repertoire holds over 85,000 clones, with 90% to 95% as singletons. Source: unstimulated CD4+ T cells sorted from spleen or lymph node cells, taken before transplant. Receptors originate from a human donor who was the organ donor for an intestinal transplant. The CDR3 runs from the conserved cysteine through the conserved F or W. Fields, in order: V gene, D gene, J gene, clone size, CDR3 protein, CDR3 DNA. The D gene is left open where the match is weak. Where a row states a size, it is once, few, many or the class of an expanded clone; other rows omit it.

v_gene: TRBV11-3; d_gene: TRBD2; j_gene: TRBJ2-2; abundance: NA; CDR3aa: CASSLGSGGSNTGELFF; CDR3nt: TGTGCCAGCAGCTTGGGCAGCGGGGGATCAAACACCGGGGAGCTGTTTTTT
v_gene: TRBV11-2; d_gene: TRBD1; j_gene: TRBJ1-4; abundance: NA; CDR3aa: CASSFAPTGTGGEKLFF; CDR3nt: TGTGCCAGCAGCTTCGCCCCAACCGGGACAGGGGGAGAAAAACTGTTTTTT
v_gene: TRBV4-1; d_gene: TRBD1; j_gene: TRBJ1-4; abundance: NA; CDR3aa: CASSQDLHGQGVLYEKLFF; CDR3nt: TGCGCCAGCAGCCAAGACCTCCACGGACAGGGGGTCCTATATGAAAAACTGTTTTTT
v_gene: TRBV19; d_gene: NA; j_gene: TRBJ1-2; abundance: NA; CDR3aa: CASSISRGGDYGYTF; CDR3nt: TGTGCCAGTAGTATCTCGAGGGGAGGGGACTATGGCTACACCTTC
v_gene: TRBV7-2; d_gene: TRBD1; j_gene: TRBJ1-2; abundance: NA; CDR3aa: CASSLGTGSMDYTF; CDR3nt: TGTGCCAGCAGCTTAGGGACAGGGAGTATGGACTACACCTTC
v_gene: TRBV27; d_gene: TRBD1; j_gene: TRBJ1-5; abundance: NA; CDR3aa: CASSFTGGTDNQPQHF; CDR3nt: TGTGCCAGCAGTTTTACAGGGGGCACGGACAATCAGCCCCAGCATTTT
v_gene: TRBV28; d_gene: TRBD1; j_gene: TRBJ1-2; abundance: NA; CDR3aa: CASSSGGLGYGYTF; CDR3nt: TGTGCCAGCAGTTCAGGGGGCCTCGGGTATGGCTACACCTTC
v_gene: TRBV2; d_gene: TRBD2; j_gene: TRBJ2-3; abundance: NA; CDR3aa: CASTRAGAGDTQYF; CDR3nt: TGTGCCAGCACCCGAGCGGGGGCGGGAGATACGCAGTATTTT
v_gene: TRBV4-1; d_gene: NA; j_gene: TRBJ1-3; abundance: few; CDR3aa: CASSQSIRDTGSGNTIYF; CDR3nt: TGCGCCAGCAGCCAATCAATCCGGGACACGGGTTCTGGAAACACCATATATTTT
v_gene: TRBV6-4; d_gene: TRBD1; j_gene: TRBJ1-5; abundance: NA; CDR3aa: CASSDSWDRRNSNQPQHF; CDR3nt: TGTGCCAGCAGTGACTCGTGGGACAGGCGCAATAGCAATCAGCCCCAGCATTTT
v_gene: TRBV7-2; d_gene: TRBD1; j_gene: TRBJ1-2; abundance: NA; CDR3aa: CASSPQTGEGGYTF; CDR3nt: TGTGCCAGCAGCCCACAGACAGGGGAAGGTGGCTACACCTTC
v_gene: TRBV28; d_gene: TRBD1; j_gene: TRBJ1-3; abundance: NA; CDR3aa: CASSSPLGTVLGNTIYF; CDR3nt: TGTGCCAGCAGTTCTCCCCTCGGGACAGTCCTTGGAAACACCATATATTTT
v_gene: TRBV18; d_gene: NA; j_gene: TRBJ2-1; abundance: NA; CDR3aa: CASSPLQGNEQFF; CDR3nt: TGTGCCAGCTCACCACTACAGGGCAATGAGCAGTTCTTC
v_gene: TRBV7-2; d_gene: NA; j_gene: TRBJ1-1; abundance: few; CDR3aa: CASSSVVYTEAFF; CDR3nt: TGTGCCAGCAGCTCCGTCGTCTACACTGAAGCTTTCTTT
v_gene: TRBV7-7; d_gene: TRBD2; j_gene: TRBJ2-1; abundance: NA; CDR3aa: CASSLGLAGHNEQFF; CDR3nt: TGTGCTAGCAGCTTGGGACTAGCGGGACACAATGAGCAGTTCTTC
v_gene: TRBV14; d_gene: NA; j_gene: TRBJ1-2; abundance: NA; CDR3aa: CASSSVANYGYTF; CDR3nt: TGTGCCAGCAGTTCGGTCGCAAACTATGGCTACACCTTC
v_gene: TRBV19; d_gene: NA; j_gene: TRBJ2-2; abundance: once; CDR3aa: CASSLYGTRAGELFF; CDR3nt: TGTGCCAGTAGTCTCTACGGGACACGCGCCGGGGAGCTGTTTTTT
v_gene: TRBV30; d_gene: NA; j_gene: TRBJ1-1; abundance: NA; CDR3aa: CARREIDAEAFF; CDR3nt: TGTGCCCGCAGGGAAATTGACGCTGAAGCTTTCTTT
v_gene: TRBV5-4; d_gene: NA; j_gene: TRBJ1-2; abundance: NA; CDR3aa: CASSSKTEIYGYTF; CDR3nt: TGTGCCAGCAGCTCGAAGACAGAGATTTATGGCTACACCTTC
v_gene: TRBV5-6; d_gene: NA; j_gene: TRBJ1-1; abundance: NA; CDR3aa: CASSLVAAGVSTEAFF; CDR3nt: TGTGCCAGCAGCTTGGTCGCGGCGGGGGTTTCCACTGAAGCTTTCTTT
v_gene: TRBV18; d_gene: NA; j_gene: TRBJ1-4; abundance: once; CDR3aa: CASSQQKIDEKLFF; CDR3nt: TGTGCCAGCTCACAACAGAAGATTGACGAAAAACTGTTTTTT
v_gene: TRBV6-5; d_gene: NA; j_gene: TRBJ2-7; abundance: NA; CDR3aa: CASSYGDISSYEQYF; CDR3nt: TGTGCCAGCAGTTATGGGGACATCTCTTCCTACGAGCAGTACTTC